A selection of T cell receptor beta chains follows, all from one sample in a study of blood T cell repertoires in COVID-19. Measured with immunoSEQ multiplex PCR; TCRdb has only the in-frame clones, and not every one. The sample includes 250,000 or so clones, around 83% of them seen just once. Specimen: peripheral blood. The receptors here all came from a woman aged 40-49 years who had recovered from COVID-19. CDR3s include the opening cysteine and the closing phenylalanine or tryptophan. The D gene is left open where the match is weak. Clone size is shown for a subset of rows, as once, few, many or a class of expanded clone.

clone size: -
D gene: -
V gene: TRBV11-1
J gene: TRBJ2-1
CDR3 protein: CASSFLSGSDYNEQFF
CDR3 DNA: TGTGCCAGCAGCTTTTTGAGCGGAAGCGATTACAATGAGCAGTTCTTC

clone size: -
D gene: -
V gene: TRBV7-9
J gene: TRBJ1-5
CDR3 protein: CASSQDSTNQPQHF
CDR3 DNA: TGTGCCAGCAGCCAAGACAGTACCAATCAGCCCCAGCATTTT

clone size: -
D gene: TRBD1
V gene: TRBV6-6
J gene: TRBJ1-5
CDR3 protein: CASSSGQGRSNQPQHF
CDR3 DNA: TGTGCCAGCAGTTCGGGACAGGGGAGAAGCAATCAGCCCCAGCATTTT

clone size: -
D gene: -
V gene: TRBV6-5
J gene: TRBJ1-6
CDR3 protein: CASSYSTGYNSPLHF
CDR3 DNA: TGTGCCAGCAGTTACTCGACAGGATATAATTCACCCCTCCACTTT

clone size: -
D gene: -
V gene: TRBV3-1/TRBV3-2
J gene: TRBJ2-7
CDR3 protein: CASSLQGHEQYF
CDR3 DNA: TGTGCCAGCAGCCTACAGGGCCACGAGCAGTACTTC

clone size: few
D gene: TRBD1
V gene: TRBV7-9
J gene: TRBJ1-3
CDR3 protein: CASSLQQGRNTIYF
CDR3 DNA: TGTGCCAGCAGCTTGCAACAGGGGAGAAACACCATATATTTT

clone size: once
D gene: TRBD1
V gene: TRBV28
J gene: TRBJ2-7
CDR3 protein: CASSEPGQGTDEQYF
CDR3 DNA: TGTGCCAGCAGTGAGCCGGGACAGGGGACCGACGAGCAGTACTTC

clone size: -
D gene: -
V gene: TRBV9
J gene: TRBJ1-2
CDR3 protein: CASSVPPDSYGYTF
CDR3 DNA: TGTGCCAGCAGCGTTCCCCCGGACAGCTATGGCTACACCTTC

clone size: -
D gene: -
V gene: TRBV6-1
J gene: TRBJ2-1
CDR3 protein: CASSENRGAYNEQFF
CDR3 DNA: TGTGCCAGCAGTGAAAATCGGGGGGCGTACAATGAGCAGTTCTTC

clone size: few
D gene: TRBD1
V gene: TRBV7-9
J gene: TRBJ1-1
CDR3 protein: CASIQGATNTEAFF
CDR3 DNA: TGTGCCAGCATTCAGGGGGCGACGAACACTGAAGCTTTCTTT

clone size: -
D gene: TRBD1
V gene: TRBV11-2
J gene: TRBJ2-3
CDR3 protein: CASSLLGQGMTDTQYF
CDR3 DNA: TGTGCCAGCAGCCTACTGGGACAGGGGATGACAGATACGCAGTATTTT

clone size: -
D gene: -
V gene: TRBV5-1
J gene: TRBJ1-1
CDR3 protein: CASSLTGGDTEAFF
CDR3 DNA: TGCGCCAGCAGCTTGACAGGCGGGGACACTGAAGCTTTCTTT

clone size: -
D gene: -
V gene: TRBV28
J gene: TRBJ1-6
CDR3 protein: CASSRPAGHSYNSPLHF
CDR3 DNA: TGTGCCAGCAGCCGACCGGCAGGGCACTCCTATAATTCACCCCTCCACTTT

clone size: -
D gene: -
V gene: TRBV2
J gene: TRBJ1-6
CDR3 protein: CASSGRAPSSYNSPLHF
CDR3 DNA: TGTGCCAGCAGTGGCAGGGCCCCGAGCTCCTATAATTCACCCCTCCACTTT

clone size: -
D gene: TRBD1
V gene: TRBV28
J gene: TRBJ1-5
CDR3 protein: CASGGSQGYQPQHF
CDR3 DNA: TGTGCCAGCGGGGGGTCACAGGGGTATCAGCCCCAGCATTTT

clone size: -
D gene: -
V gene: TRBV10-2
J gene: TRBJ1-2
CDR3 protein: CASSEGRGIGGYTF
CDR3 DNA: TGCGCCAGCAGTGAGGGAAGGGGCATAGGTGGCTACACCTTC

clone size: -
D gene: -
V gene: TRBV4-1
J gene: TRBJ2-1
CDR3 protein: CASSQHYNEQFF
CDR3 DNA: TGCGCCAGCAGCCAACACTACAATGAGCAGTTCTTC

clone size: -
D gene: -
V gene: TRBV11-1
J gene: TRBJ1-2
CDR3 protein: CASSGGVYGYTF
CDR3 DNA: TGTGCCAGCAGCGGCGGGGTGTATGGCTACACCTTC

clone size: once
D gene: TRBD2
V gene: TRBV7-3
J gene: TRBJ2-1
CDR3 protein: CASSLNGGVNEQFF
CDR3 DNA: TGTGCCAGCAGCTTAAATGGGGGGGTAAATGAGCAGTTCTTC

clone size: -
D gene: -
V gene: TRBV9
J gene: TRBJ2-5
CDR3 protein: CASSVAAGFSETQYF
CDR3 DNA: TGTGCCAGCAGCGTAGCTGCAGGGTTCTCAGAGACCCAGTACTTC

clone size: once
D gene: -
V gene: TRBV18
J gene: TRBJ2-7
CDR3 protein: CASSPPPGDYEQYF
CDR3 DNA: TGTGCCAGCTCACCACCCCCGGGGGATTACGAGCAGTACTTC

clone size: -
D gene: -
V gene: TRBV12-3/TRBV12-4
J gene: TRBJ1-1
CDR3 protein: CASSLTENTEAFF
CDR3 DNA: TGTGCCAGCAGTTTAACAGAGAACACTGAAGCTTTCTTT

clone size: -
D gene: -
V gene: TRBV11-2
J gene: TRBJ1-2
CDR3 protein: CASSHEAAPRYGYTF
CDR3 DNA: TGTGCCAGCAGCCATGAGGCGGCCCCTAGGTATGGCTACACCTTC

clone size: -
D gene: -
V gene: TRBV11-2
J gene: TRBJ1-5
CDR3 protein: CASSPGTYSNQPQHF
CDR3 DNA: TGTGCCAGCAGCCCAGGTACTTATAGCAATCAGCCCCAGCATTTT

clone size: -
D gene: TRBD2
V gene: TRBV3-1/TRBV3-2
J gene: TRBJ2-1
CDR3 protein: CASSRATSGGEQFF
CDR3 DNA: TGTGCCAGCAGCCGCGCGACTAGCGGGGGAGAGCAGTTCTTC

clone size: -
D gene: TRBD1
V gene: TRBV9
J gene: TRBJ1-2
CDR3 protein: CASSVGQGNYGYTF
CDR3 DNA: TGTGCCAGCAGCGTGGGACAGGGTAACTATGGCTACACCTTC

clone size: -
D gene: -
V gene: TRBV19
J gene: TRBJ1-2
CDR3 protein: CASSIEFNYGYTF
CDR3 DNA: TGTGCCAGTAGTATTGAGTTTAACTATGGCTACACCTTC